What follows are 3 T cell receptor beta chains derived from one specimen sequenced in a study of OX40 agonist ivuxolimab in advanced cancers. Measured with immunoSEQ multiplex PCR; TCRdb has only the in-frame clones, and not every one. The sample carries about 96,000 clones, about four fifths recorded once. Here the sequenced sample was CD4+ or CD8+ T cells sorted from blood, taken in a trial of the OX40 agonist ivuxolimab. Source of these receptors: an adult with an advanced solid tumor such as melanoma, head and neck, liver or kidney cancer.

This clone is a singleton in its sample. The gene calls are TRBV5-4 and TRBJ2-2; 7 bases map to TRBD2. V trimming: 3 bases; J trimming: 1 base; junction bases outside the gene matches: 6. The CDR3 totals 16 residues. Germline V lookup: CDR1 SGHNT, CDR2 YYREEE (reference sequence). The CDR3 sequence: CASSSGQRENTGELFF. DNA of the CDR3: TGTGCCAGCAGCTCCGGCCAGCGGGAGAACACCGGGGAGCTGTTTTTT.

This clone was found a few times. V and J are TRBV7-2 and TRBJ2-5, with D tentatively TRBD1 or TRBD2 (5 bases each). V gave up 1 base and J gave up 7 bases, with 22 bases separating them. The CDR3 totals 17 residues. Looked up from germline, CDR1 is SGHTA and CDR2 is FQGNSA. In DNA form, the CDR3 reads TGTGCCAGCAGCTTAGGGGGCGTCGGACTTCAGGTCGGGACCCAGTACTTC. Protein product: CASSLGGVGLQVGTQYF. Using reference TRBV7-2 and TRBJ2-5 for the parts outside the CDR3, the full variable domain is GAGVSQSPSNKVTEKGKDVELRCDPISGHTALYWYRQSLGQGLEFLIYFQGNSAPDKSGLPSDRFSAERTGGSVSTLTIQRTQQEDSAVYLCASSLGGVGLQVGTQYFGPGTRLLVL.

The genes are TRBV5-1 and TRBJ2-1; D is undetermined. The CDR3 runs 14 residues. The V end was cut by 2 bases, the J end by 4 bases, with 10 bases between. Germline CDR1 SGHRS, CDR2 YFSETQ. The CDR3 spells CASSLLAGYNEQFF. The CDR3 DNA reads TGCGCCAGCAGCTTACTGGCCGGATACAATGAGCAGTTCTTC.